This T cell receptor (beta chain) was captured by sequencing in a study of cytomegalovirus exposure and HLA in healthy donors. Study at large: One earlier analysis, a look at about 179 million T cells, found roughly 120 million unique TCR beta sequences. Genotyping showed roughly 83% of over 350 donors falling in the Caucasian-associated ancestry cluster. Findings of the study overall: In a later analysis, a genetic analysis reported fewer productive-TCR N-insertions in an Asian-associated ancestry cluster than the cohort average.

The PCR contained 60 Vbeta and 13 Jbeta primers. Profiled with immunoSEQ multiplex PCR; TCRdb holds only in-frame clones, not every one. The table includes 170,000 or so clones, around 83% detected once. The J segment lost 1 base and the V segment lost 6 bases, leaving 4 bases of the junction unmatched. The CDR3 covers 16 residues. Germline V gene data show CDR1 as LNHDA and CDR2 as SQIVND (reference sequence). Notes on this clone: Its antigen is unknown.

The origin of this receptor is a man aged 50 to 60 in good health and CMV-seronegative. The rearrangement uses TRBV19 and TRBJ2-6, with 9 positions matching TRBD1. The sample comprised PBMCs. This chain's CDR3 is CASRRQGGSGANVLTF. CDR3 DNA: TGTGCCAGTAGGAGACAGGGGGGGTCTGGGGCCAACGTCCTGACTTTC.